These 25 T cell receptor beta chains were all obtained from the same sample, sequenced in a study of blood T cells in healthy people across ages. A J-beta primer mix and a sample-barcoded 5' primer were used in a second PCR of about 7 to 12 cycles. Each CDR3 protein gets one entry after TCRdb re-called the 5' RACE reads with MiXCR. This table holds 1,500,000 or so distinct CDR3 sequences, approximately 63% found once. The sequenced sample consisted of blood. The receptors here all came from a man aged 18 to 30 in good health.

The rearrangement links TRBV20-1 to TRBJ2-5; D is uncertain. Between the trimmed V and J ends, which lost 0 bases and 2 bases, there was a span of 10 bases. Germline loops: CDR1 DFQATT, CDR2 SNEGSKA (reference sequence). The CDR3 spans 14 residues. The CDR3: CSARDPLGQETQYF. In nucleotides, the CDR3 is TGCAGTGCTAGAGATCCCCTTGGGCAAGAGACCCAGTACTTC.

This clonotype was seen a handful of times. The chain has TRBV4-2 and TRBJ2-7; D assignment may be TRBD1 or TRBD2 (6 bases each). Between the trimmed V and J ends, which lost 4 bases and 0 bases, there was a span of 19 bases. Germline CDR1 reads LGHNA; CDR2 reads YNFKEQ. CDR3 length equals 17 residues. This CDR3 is CASSPYAGGAGSYEQYF. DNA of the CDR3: TGTGCCAGCAGCCCTTATGCCGGGGGCGCGGGCTCCTACGAGCAGTACTTC.

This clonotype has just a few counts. CDR3 DNA sequence: TGCAGCGTTCTAACCAGAATGGGTCCAGGGGAAAGGGAGCAGTACTTC. It codes for CSVLTRMGPGEREQYF. V usage is TRBV29-1 and J usage is TRBJ2-7; possible D gene TRBD1, 6 bases. V gave up 5 bases and J gave up 7 bases, with 27 bases separating them. The CDR3 length is 16 residues. From germline, CDR1 is SQVTM and CDR2 ANQGSEA.

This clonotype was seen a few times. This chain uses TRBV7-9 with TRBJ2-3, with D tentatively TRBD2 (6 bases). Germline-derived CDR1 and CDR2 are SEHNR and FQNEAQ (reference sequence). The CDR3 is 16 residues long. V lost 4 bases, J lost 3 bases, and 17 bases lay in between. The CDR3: CASSSTSGDGTDTQYF. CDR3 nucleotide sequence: TGTGCCAGCAGCTCCACCTCGGGGGATGGTACAGATACGCAGTATTTT.

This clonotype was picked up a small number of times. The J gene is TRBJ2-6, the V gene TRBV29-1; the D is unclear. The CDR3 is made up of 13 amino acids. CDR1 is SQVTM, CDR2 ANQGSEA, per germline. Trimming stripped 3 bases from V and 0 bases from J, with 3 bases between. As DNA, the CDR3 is TGCAGCGTTGACCCCTCTGGGGCCAACGTCCTGACTTTC. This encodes CSVDPSGANVLTF. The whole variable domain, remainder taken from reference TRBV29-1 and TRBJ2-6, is SAVISQKPSRDICQRGTSLTIQCQVDSQVTMMFWYRQQPGQSLTLIATANQGSEATYESGFVIDKFPISRPNLTFSTLTVSNMSPEDSSIYLCSVDPSGANVLTFGAGSRLTVL.

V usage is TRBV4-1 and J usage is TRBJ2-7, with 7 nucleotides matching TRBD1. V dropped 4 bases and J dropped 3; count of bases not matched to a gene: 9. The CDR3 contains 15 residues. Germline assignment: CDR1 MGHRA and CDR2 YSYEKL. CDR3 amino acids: CASSRGTATGYEQYF. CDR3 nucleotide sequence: TGCGCCAGCAGCCGAGGGACAGCGACTGGCTACGAGCAGTACTTC.

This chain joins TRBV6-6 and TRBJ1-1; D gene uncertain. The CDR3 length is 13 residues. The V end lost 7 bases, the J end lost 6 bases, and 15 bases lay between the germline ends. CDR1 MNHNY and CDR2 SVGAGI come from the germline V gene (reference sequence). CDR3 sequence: CASIPVGPAEAFF. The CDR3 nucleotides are TGTGCCAGCATCCCGGTAGGCCCGGCTGAAGCTTTCTTT.

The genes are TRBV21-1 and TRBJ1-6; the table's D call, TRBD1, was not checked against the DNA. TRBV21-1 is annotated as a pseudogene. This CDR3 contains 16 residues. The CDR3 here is CASSPQGRVPGSPLHF. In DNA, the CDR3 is TGTGCCAGCAGCCCCCAAGGGCGGGTCCCCGGATCACCCCTCCACTTT.

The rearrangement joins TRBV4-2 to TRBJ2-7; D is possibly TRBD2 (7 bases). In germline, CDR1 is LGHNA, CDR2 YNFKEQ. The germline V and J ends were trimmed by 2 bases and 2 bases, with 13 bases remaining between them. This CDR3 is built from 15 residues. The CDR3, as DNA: TGTGCCAGCAGCCAAAATGGGGGGGGCCCCTACGAGCAGTACTTC. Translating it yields CASSQNGGGPYEQYF.

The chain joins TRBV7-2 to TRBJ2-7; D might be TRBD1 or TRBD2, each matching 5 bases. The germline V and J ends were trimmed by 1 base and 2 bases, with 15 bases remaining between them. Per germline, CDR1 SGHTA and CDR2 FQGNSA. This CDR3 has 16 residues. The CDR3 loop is CASSLGYGTVAYEQYF. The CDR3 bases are TGTGCCAGCAGCTTAGGTTACGGGACGGTAGCCTACGAGCAGTACTTC. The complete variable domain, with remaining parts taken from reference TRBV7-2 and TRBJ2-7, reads GAGVSQSPSNKVTEKGKDVELRCDPISGHTALYWYRQSLGQGLEFLIYFQGNSAPDKSGLPSDRFSAERTGGSVSTLTIQRTQQEDSAVYLCASSLGYGTVAYEQYFGPGTRLTVT.

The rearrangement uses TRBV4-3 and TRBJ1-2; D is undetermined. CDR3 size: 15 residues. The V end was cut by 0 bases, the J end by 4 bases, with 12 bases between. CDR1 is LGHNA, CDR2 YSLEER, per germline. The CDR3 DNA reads TGCGCCAGCAGCCAAGATTGGGCGCCGGTCTATGGCTACACCTTC. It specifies CASSQDWAPVYGYTF.

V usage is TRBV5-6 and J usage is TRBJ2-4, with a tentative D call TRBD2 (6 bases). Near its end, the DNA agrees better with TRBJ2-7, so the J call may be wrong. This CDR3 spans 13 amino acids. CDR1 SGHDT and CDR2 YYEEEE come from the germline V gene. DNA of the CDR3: TGTGCCAGCAGCTTGGGGACTACTCACGAGCAGTACTTC. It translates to CASSLGTTHEQYF.

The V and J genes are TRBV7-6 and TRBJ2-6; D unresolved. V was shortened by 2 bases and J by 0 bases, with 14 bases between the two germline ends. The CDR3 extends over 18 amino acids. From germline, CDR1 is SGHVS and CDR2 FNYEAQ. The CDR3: CASSLTTVKLSGANVLTF. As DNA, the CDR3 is TGTGCCAGCAGCTTAACGACCGTTAAACTCTCTGGGGCCAACGTCCTGACTTTC.

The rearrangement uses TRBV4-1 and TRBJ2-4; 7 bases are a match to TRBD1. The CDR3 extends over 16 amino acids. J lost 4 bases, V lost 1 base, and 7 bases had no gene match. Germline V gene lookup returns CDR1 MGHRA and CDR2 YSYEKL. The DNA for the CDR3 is TGCGCCAGCAGCCAAGGCGATGACAGGGTAAAAAACATTCAGTACTTC. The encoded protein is CASSQGDDRVKNIQYF.

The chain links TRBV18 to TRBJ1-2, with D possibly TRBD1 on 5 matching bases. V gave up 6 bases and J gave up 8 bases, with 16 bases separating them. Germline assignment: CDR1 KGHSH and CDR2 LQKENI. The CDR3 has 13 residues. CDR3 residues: CASSPGRENGYTF. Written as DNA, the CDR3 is TGTGCCAGCTCCCCGGGCAGGGAGAACGGCTACACCTTC.

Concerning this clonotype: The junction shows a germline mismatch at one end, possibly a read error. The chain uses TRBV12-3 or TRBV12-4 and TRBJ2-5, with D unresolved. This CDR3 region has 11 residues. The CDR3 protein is CAGSLKETQYF. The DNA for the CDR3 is TGTGCCGGCAGTCTAAAAGAGACCCAGTACTTC.

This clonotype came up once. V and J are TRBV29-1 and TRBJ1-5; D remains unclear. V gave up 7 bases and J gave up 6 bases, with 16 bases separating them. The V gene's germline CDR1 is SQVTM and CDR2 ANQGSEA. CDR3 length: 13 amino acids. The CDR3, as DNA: TGCAGCGGTGTGCGGGATGCAGGTCAGCCCCAGCATTTT. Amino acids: CSGVRDAGQPQHF.

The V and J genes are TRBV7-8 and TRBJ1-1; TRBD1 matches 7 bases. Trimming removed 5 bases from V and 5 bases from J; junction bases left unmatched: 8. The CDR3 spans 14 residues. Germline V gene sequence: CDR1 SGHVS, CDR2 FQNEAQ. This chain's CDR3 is CASSGSQGKTEAFF. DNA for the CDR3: TGTGCCAGCAGCGGCTCACAGGGGAAAACTGAAGCTTTCTTT. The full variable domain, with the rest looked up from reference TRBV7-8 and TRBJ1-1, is GAGVSQSPRYKVAKRGQDVALRCDPISGHVSLFWYQQALGQGPEFLTYFQNEAQLDKSGLPSDRFFAERPEGSVSTLKIQRTQQEDSAVYLCASSGSQGKTEAFFGQGTRLTVV.

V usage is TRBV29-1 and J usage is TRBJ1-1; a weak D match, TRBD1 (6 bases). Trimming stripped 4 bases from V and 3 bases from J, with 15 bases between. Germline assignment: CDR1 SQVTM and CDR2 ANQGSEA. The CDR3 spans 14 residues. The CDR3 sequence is CSVAPGRGDTEAFF. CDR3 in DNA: TGCAGCGTTGCACCAGGCAGGGGAGACACTGAAGCTTTCTTT.

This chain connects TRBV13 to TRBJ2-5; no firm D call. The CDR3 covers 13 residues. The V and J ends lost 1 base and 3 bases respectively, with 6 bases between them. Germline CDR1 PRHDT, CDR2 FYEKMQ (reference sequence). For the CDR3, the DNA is TGTGCCAGCAGCTTAGAAGCTGAAGAGACCCAGTACTTC. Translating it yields CASSLEAEETQYF. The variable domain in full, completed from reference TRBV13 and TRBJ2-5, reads AAGVIQSPRHLIKEKRETATLKCYPIPRHDTVYWYQQGPGQDPQFLISFYEKMQSDKGSIPDRFSAQQFSDYHSELNMSSLELGDSALYFCASSLEAEETQYFGPGTRLLVL.

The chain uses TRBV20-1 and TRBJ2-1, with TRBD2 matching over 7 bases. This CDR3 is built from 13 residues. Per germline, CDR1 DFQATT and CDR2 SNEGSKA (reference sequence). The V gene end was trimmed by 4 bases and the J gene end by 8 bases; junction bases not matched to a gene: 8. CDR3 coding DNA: TGCAGTGCTAAAGGCGGGGGAGTTGATGAGCAGTTCTTC. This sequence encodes CSAKGGGVDEQFF.

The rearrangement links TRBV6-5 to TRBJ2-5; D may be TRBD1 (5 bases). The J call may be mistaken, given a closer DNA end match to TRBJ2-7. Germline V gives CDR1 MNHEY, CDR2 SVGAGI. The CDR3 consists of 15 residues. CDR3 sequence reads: CASSYSPGYRHEQYF. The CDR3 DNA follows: TGTGCCAGCAGTTACTCGCCAGGGTACAGGCACGAGCAGTACTTC.

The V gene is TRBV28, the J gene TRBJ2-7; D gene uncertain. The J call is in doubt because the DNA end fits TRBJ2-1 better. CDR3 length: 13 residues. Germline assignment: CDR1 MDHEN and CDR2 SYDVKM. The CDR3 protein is CASIWGRSTEQFF. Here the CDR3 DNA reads TGTGCCAGCATATGGGGAAGGTCGACTGAGCAGTTCTTC.

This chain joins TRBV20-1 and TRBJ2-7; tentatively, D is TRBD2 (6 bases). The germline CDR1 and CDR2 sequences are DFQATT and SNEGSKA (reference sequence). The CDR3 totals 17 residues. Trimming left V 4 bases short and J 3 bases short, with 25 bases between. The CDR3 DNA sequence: TGCAGTGCTAACGACCGACCCAACGGGGGTTTACACTACGAGCAGTACTTC. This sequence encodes CSANDRPNGGLHYEQYF.

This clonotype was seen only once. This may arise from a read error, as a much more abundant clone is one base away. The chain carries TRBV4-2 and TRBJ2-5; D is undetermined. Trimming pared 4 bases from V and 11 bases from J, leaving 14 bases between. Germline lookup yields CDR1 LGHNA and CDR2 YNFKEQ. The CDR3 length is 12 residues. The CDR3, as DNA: TGTGCCAGCAGCCGGGCACTCAATGAGCAGTACTTC. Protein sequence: CASSRALNEQYF.